This entry lists 5 T cell receptor beta chains sequenced from one sample in a study of blood T cell repertoires in COVID-19. TCRdb's copy holds only in-frame clones and misses some; the assay was immunoSEQ multiplex PCR. The data show 150,000 to 200,000 clones, around 85% seen once. Sequenced: peripheral blood. The source is a human donor with acute or convalescent COVID-19. The donor label of this sample is uncertain.

In its sample, this clone was seen a few times. J is TRBJ1-1 and V is TRBV10-3; 7 nucleotides align to TRBD1. Germline V CDR1 and CDR2: ENHRY, SYGVKD. Losses at the gene ends were 7 bases for V and 6 bases for J; bases not matched to a gene: 8. There are 13 residues in the CDR3. Here the CDR3 DNA reads TGTGCCATCACTTCGACAGGGAAATCTGAAGCTTTCTTT. Translation gives CAITSTGKSEAFF.

The V call is TRBV19, the J call TRBJ1-3; possible D gene TRBD1, 5 bases. With 1 base removed from V and 2 bases from J, the gap between germline ends came to 9 bases. Germline assignment: CDR1 LNHDA and CDR2 SQIVND (reference sequence). The length of the CDR3 is 15 residues. DNA of the CDR3: TGTGCCAGTAGTATAGCAGGGAACACTGGAAACACCATATATTTT. This codes for CASSIAGNTGNTIYF.

V and J are TRBV10-3 and TRBJ2-4; maybe TRBD2 (5 bases). Germline V gene sequence: CDR1 ENHRY, CDR2 SYGVKD. CDR3 length equals 16 residues. The germline V and J ends were trimmed by 2 bases and 0 bases, with 11 bases remaining between them. The CDR3 here is CAISEGSAVAKNIQYF. CDR3 coding DNA: TGTGCCATCAGTGAGGGGTCAGCGGTAGCCAAAAACATTCAGTACTTC.

The chain has TRBV19 and TRBJ1-2; weak D call: TRBD1 (6 bases). The length of the CDR3 is 17 residues. CDR1 is LNHDA, CDR2 SQIVND, per germline (reference sequence). Trimming took 9 bases from V and 4 from J, leaving 27 bases between them. As DNA, the CDR3 is TGTGCCAGCATGGATCCTGGGACAATGATTTTGTCCTATGGCTACACCTTC. Its protein is CASMDPGTMILSYGYTF.

The chain recombines TRBV18 with TRBJ1-2, with 8 bases aligning to TRBD1. The V gene's germline CDR1 is KGHSH and CDR2 LQKENI. J was trimmed by 3 bases and V by 2 bases; bases with no gene match: 5. CDR3 size: 15 residues. The DNA of the CDR3 is TGTGCCAGCTCACCAGGGCAGGGGGCGGACTATGGCTACACCTTC. Protein product: CASSPGQGADYGYTF.